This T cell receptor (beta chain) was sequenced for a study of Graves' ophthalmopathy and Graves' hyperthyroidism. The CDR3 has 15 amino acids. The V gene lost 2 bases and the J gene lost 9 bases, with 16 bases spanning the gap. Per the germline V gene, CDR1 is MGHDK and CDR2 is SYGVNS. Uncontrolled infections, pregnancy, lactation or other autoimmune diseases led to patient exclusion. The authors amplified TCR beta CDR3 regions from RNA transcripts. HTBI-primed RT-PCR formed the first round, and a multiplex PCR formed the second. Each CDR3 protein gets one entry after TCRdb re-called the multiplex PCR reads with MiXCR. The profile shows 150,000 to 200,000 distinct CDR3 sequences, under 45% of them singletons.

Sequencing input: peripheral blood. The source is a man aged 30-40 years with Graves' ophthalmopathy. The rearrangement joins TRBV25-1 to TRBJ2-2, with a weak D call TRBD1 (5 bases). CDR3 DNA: TGTGCCAGCAGTGAACTGGGCGACAGCCCCAGGGAGCTGTTTTTT. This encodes CASSELGDSPRELFF.